This TCR beta chain was observed in a study of pediatric ulcerative colitis. The CDR3 is made up of 14 amino acids. CDR1 is SGDLS, CDR2 YYNGEE, per germline. The V and J ends lost 4 bases and 5 bases respectively, with 14 bases between them. Rectal tissue came from one to two pinch biopsies taken at colonoscopy. As to this clone: Its cognate antigen is unknown.

Generated by immunoSEQ multiplex PCR, the TCRdb table keeps only in-frame clones and is missing some. Here the sample spans about 22,000 clones, roughly 70% being singletons. Study-level points and caveats: No controls had the two rectal clonotypes shared by ulcerative colitis patients.

This TCR was sampled from a boy younger than 18 with severe ulcerative colitis. The V and J genes are TRBV9 and TRBJ2-3; D is ambiguous. Material: gut tissue. The CDR3 DNA reads TGTGCCAGCAGCCCCCACGTCGAGGTAGATACGCAGTATTTT. This translates into CASSPHVEVDTQYF. Using reference TRBV9 and TRBJ2-3 for the parts outside the CDR3, the full variable domain is DSGVTQTPKHLITATGQRVTLRCSPRSGDLSVYWYQQSLDQGLQFLIQYYNGEERAKGNILERFSAQQFPDLHSELNLSSLELGDSALYFCASSPHVEVDTQYFGPGTRLTVL.